This T cell receptor beta chain was identified in a study of synovial regulatory T cells in juvenile arthritis (dated by TCRdb to the mid-2010s). Turning to the overall study: Of the sequenced patients, over five received methotrexate, one received methotrexate plus infliximab, a few were therapy-naive, and one had no treatment information. Effector T cell subsets were also sequenced in this cohort for comparisons, but the Treg dataset alone covers only blood and synovial fluid Treg cells. TCR repertoire comparisons included Treg and Teff subsets from 11 JIA patients with active disease. Using matched patient samples, the researchers compared TCRbeta CDR3 repertoires across three groups: blood iaTreg cells, other blood Treg cells and synovial fluid Treg cells. General study outcomes and caveats: Lower TCR diversity was observed in blood iaTreg cells than in other blood Treg cells, consistent with antigen-driven expansion. Synovial Treg cells shared more CDR3 sequences with iaTreg cells than with other blood Treg cells, and Chao-Jaccard similarity confirmed that synovial Treg cells were more closely related to iaTreg cells. iaTreg TCR repertoires were largely private across patients and partially overlapped with synovial Teff and blood CPL repertoires.

TCR repertoire donors were some 11 juvenile idiopathic arthritis patients with active disease who had not reached inactive disease, 3 polyarticular and 8 oligoarticular. A median age of roughly 11 years (range roughly 2.1-25) and a median disease duration of around seven years (range 0.2-19.1) were recorded for the TCR-sequenced patients. Samples for TCR repertoire analysis were collected at two centres in Italy. Peripheral blood mononuclear cells were isolated using a Histopaque-1077 density gradient and were cryopreserved in about 90% FCS with approximately 10% DMSO. As for this clone: Its target antigen remains unknown.

To prepare the library, the immunoSEQ multiplex PCR assay was applied. TCRbeta CDR3 sequencing was carried out by Adaptive Biotechnologies. Per the original workflow: To assess repertoire similarity, the researchers used the Chao-modified Jaccard index along with median clonotype overlap taken from 200 random subsamples at equal sample size. The similarity analyses were based on either productive nucleotide sequences or amino acid sequences translated in silico. Hierarchical clustering with single linkage and t-SNE based on Chao-modified Jaccard distances were used to compare repertoires. Repertoire diversity was quantified with the Renyi index, after sample size normalisation, across a range of alpha values. TCRdb stores this immuneACCESS table with in-frame sequences only. Part of the clones is absent; in the studies checked, under half of the shortfall reflects unresolved V genes, and no reason is known for the rest. V and J calls and clone size come straight from that table; D and trimming were deduced from the DNA. This sample's table contains approximately 9,500 clones. The ten biggest clones cover 0.72% of the sample.

Via the germline V gene, CDR1 is ENHRY and CDR2 SYGVKD. The CDR3 sequence holds 13 residues, the cysteine and phenylalanine included. The nucleotide record is missing. Input material: Treg cells from blood. The sample's cell subset or site label is to be understood as: remaining (HLA-DR-negative) circulating blood Treg cells. This receptor was identified in a donor aged 2-35 years with juvenile idiopathic arthritis. The chain is assembled from TRBV10-3 and TRBJ1-2. The CDR3 protein is CAISERWEGGYTF.